These 25 T cell receptor beta chains originate from one sample sequenced in a study of T cell repertoires in ileal Crohn's disease. The time point: neoterminal ileum biopsy at postoperative endoscopy, about 6 months after surgery. Data came from immunoSEQ multiplex PCR; TCRdb stores just in-frame clones and leaves some out. The sample lists 55,000 to 65,000 clones; 85% to 90% were seen once. Sample: ileal tissue. These receptors were taken from an adult with Crohn's disease.

This clone was seen a single time. Here the CDR3 reads CASSPPNRVGTEAFF. The CDR3 region has the DNA TGTGCCAGCTCACCACCCAACAGGGTCGGGACTGAAGCTTTCTTT. This chain links TRBV18 with TRBJ1-1; TRBD1 might be the D (6 bases). V was cut by 0 bases and J by 5 bases, with 13 bases left in between. Germline CDR1 is KGHSH and CDR2 is LQKENI. The CDR3 covers 15 residues.

The V call is TRBV11-3, the J call TRBJ1-3, with no clear D. Looked up from germline, CDR1 is SGHNT and CDR2 is YENEEA. The CDR3 is 14 amino acids. Trimming took off 10 bases at V and 0 bases at J, with 13 bases between the two ends. The CDR3 DNA follows: TGTGCCACCGGCGGCGGGAGCTCTGGAAACACCATATATTTT. It codes for CATGGGSSGNTIYF.

The V gene is TRBV7-9, the J gene TRBJ2-6; D gene ambiguous. The CDR3 covers 17 residues. Trimming took off 7 bases at V and 0 bases at J, with 16 bases between the two ends. Germline-derived CDR1 and CDR2 are SEHNR and FQNEAQ (reference sequence). In nucleotides, the CDR3 is TGTGCCAGCACCAGATATTCAGCGAGCTCTGGGGCCAACGTCCTGACTTTC. Translating gives CASTRYSASSGANVLTF.

The V call is TRBV10-1, the J call TRBJ2-3, with D maybe TRBD1 (5 bases). CDR3 length: 14 amino acids. Trimming removed 4 bases at V and 6 bases at J, with 14 bases between. The germline gives CDR1 WNHNN, CDR2 SYGVQD (reference sequence). CDR3: CASSVAGSPDTQYF. Written as DNA, the CDR3 is TGCGCCAGCAGTGTCGCAGGGTCCCCGGATACGCAGTATTTT.

This clone has just one count. The rearrangement uses TRBV6-5 and TRBJ2-1; maybe TRBD1 (5 bases). The germline V gene has CDR1 MNHEY and CDR2 SVGAGI. V lost 6 bases to trimming and J lost 5 bases, with 14 bases between them. The CDR3 loop spans 14 amino acids. Written as DNA, the CDR3 is TGTGCCAGCAGCCGCCCTGGACACAACAATGAGCAGTTCTTC. It codes for CASSRPGHNNEQFF.

This chain links TRBV27 with TRBJ1-2, with D hard to call. CDR3 length: 15 amino acids. CDR1 and CDR2 (germline): MNHEY, SMNVEV (reference sequence). V was trimmed by 2 bases and J by 0 bases, leaving 10 bases between them. The CDR3 coding sequence is TGTGCCAGCAGTTTAAGGCGAGGAGCTAACTATGGCTACACCTTC. This codes for CASSLRRGANYGYTF.

The chain combines TRBV5-1 with TRBJ2-7; tentative D call: TRBD2 (6 bases). Looked up from germline, CDR1 is SGHRS and CDR2 is YFSETQ. The CDR3 contains 14 residues. Trimming cost V 4 bases and J 0 bases, with 11 bases left between them. This CDR3 is CASSERAYSYEQYF. The CDR3 region has the DNA TGCGCCAGCAGCGAGCGGGCGTACTCCTACGAGCAGTACTTC.

This clone showed up just once. V is TRBV7-9 and J is TRBJ1-4, with 7 bases fitting TRBD1. The trim removed 6 bases at V and 2 bases at J, leaving 12 bases unmatched. Germline CDR1 and CDR2: SEHNR and FQNEAQ (reference sequence). CDR3 size: 17 residues. For the CDR3, the DNA is TGTGCCAGCAGGTCTCTAGGGGGCGCCGGGACTAATGAAAAACTGTTTTTT. Encoded protein: CASRSLGGAGTNEKLFF. Full variable domain (rest looked up from reference TRBV7-9 and TRBJ1-4): DTGVSQNPRHKITKRGQNVTFRCDPISEHNRLYWYRQTLGQGPEFLTYFQNEAQLEKSRLLSDRFSAERPKGSFSTLEIQRTEQGDSAMYLCASRSLGGAGTNEKLFFGSGTQLSVL.

The table lists this clone with a few counts. CDR3 sequence: CASSLGTGGGQPQHF. In DNA, the CDR3 is TGTGCCAGCAGCTTAGGGACAGGGGGCGGTCAGCCCCAGCATTTT. The rearrangement joins TRBV7-9 to TRBJ1-5; 11 bases are a match to TRBD1. The germline CDR1 and CDR2 sequences are SEHNR and FQNEAQ (reference sequence). The CDR3 runs 15 residues. The trim removed 1 base at V and 6 bases at J, leaving 2 bases unmatched.

This rearrangement joins TRBV5-8 to TRBJ2-5; TRBD2 matches at 7 bases. There are 18 residues in the CDR3. V lost 0 bases and J lost 4; bases outside the gene matches: 15. The V gene's germline CDR1 is SGHTS and CDR2 YDEGEE. The CDR3 sequence: CASSLEYGRARSRETQYF. CDR3 nucleotides: TGTGCCAGCAGCTTGGAGTATGGGAGGGCGCGGTCAAGAGAGACCCAGTACTTC.

This clone was found once. The rearrangement joins TRBV9 to TRBJ2-1; 8 positions match TRBD2. CDR3 length: 18 amino acids. The germline CDR1 and CDR2 sequences are SGDLS and YYNGEE. V gave up 0 bases and J gave up 8 bases; unmatched junction bases: 16. The CDR3 region has the DNA TGTGCCAGCAGCGTAGACCCCCTTGGGCTAGCGGGTAGGGATGAGCAGTTCTTC. It specifies CASSVDPLGLAGRDEQFF.

This chain joins TRBV14 and TRBJ1-6; D gene uncertain. The length of the CDR3 is 14 residues. The V end was cut by 3 bases, the J end by 5 bases, with 8 bases between. The germline gives CDR1 SGHDN, CDR2 FVKESK. This CDR3 is CASSQKPHNSPLHF. In DNA, the CDR3 is TGTGCCAGCAGCCAGAAGCCTCATAATTCACCCCTCCACTTT. The entire variable domain, with the rest obtained from reference TRBV14 and TRBJ1-6, is as follows: EAGVTQFPSHSVIEKGQTVTLRCDPISGHDNLYWYRRVMGKEIKFLLHFVKESKQDESGMPNNRFLAERTGGTYSTLKVQPAELEDSGVYFCASSQKPHNSPLHFGNGTRLTVT.

V gene TRBV5-6 combines with J gene TRBJ2-2; 7 bases are shared with TRBD1. The CDR3 sequence is 16 residues long. CDR1 and CDR2 from the germline V gene are SGHDT and YYEEEE. With 2 bases clipped from V and 5 bases from J, the junction kept 9 bases outside the gene matches. CDR3: CASSFLDRMFTGELFF. For the CDR3, the DNA is TGTGCCAGCAGCTTCCTGGACAGGATGTTTACCGGGGAGCTGTTTTTT.

The chain joins TRBV19 to TRBJ2-3, with 9 positions matching TRBD1. Germline V lookup: CDR1 LNHDA, CDR2 SQIVND (reference sequence). V trimming: 1 base; J trimming: 4 bases; junction bases outside the gene matches: 0. The CDR3 contains 14 residues. The CDR3 spells CASSIGQGADTQYF. The DNA of the CDR3 is TGTGCCAGTAGTATAGGACAGGGGGCAGATACGCAGTATTTT.

V is TRBV30 and J is TRBJ2-2; D remains unclear. V lost 2 bases to trimming and J lost 6 bases, with 13 bases between them. The CDR3 covers 14 residues. CDR1 and CDR2 (germline): GTSNPN, SVGIG (reference sequence). DNA of the CDR3: TGTGCCTGGAGTTTCACGAAACGGGCCGGGGAGCTGTTTTTT. Translating it yields CAWSFTKRAGELFF.

The chain recombines TRBV2 with TRBJ2-4; the D is unclear. There are 10 residues in the CDR3. CDR1 is SNHLY, CDR2 FYNNEI, per germline. Trimming took off 6 bases at V and 13 bases at J, with 10 bases between the two ends. CDR3: CASSFHKQYF. CDR3 bases: TGTGCCAGCAGCTTCCACAAACAGTACTTC.

The chain recombines TRBV14 with TRBJ2-5; D remains ambiguous. The CDR3 covers 11 residues. V lost 1 base and J 5 bases, leaving 2 bases between the germline ends. CDR1 and CDR2 from the germline V gene are SGHDN and FVKESK. The CDR3 loop is CASSQAETQYF. The CDR3 DNA is TGTGCCAGCAGCCAAGCTGAGACCCAGTACTTC.

The chain links TRBV7-6 to TRBJ2-7; no reliable D call. This CDR3 is built from 13 residues. With 5 bases removed from V and 0 bases from J, the gap between germline ends came to 8 bases. CDR1 and CDR2 from the germline V gene are SGHVS and FNYEAQ. This chain's CDR3 is CASSLSNSYEQYF. CDR3 bases: TGTGCCAGCAGCCTCAGTAACTCCTACGAGCAGTACTTC.

This clone was seen just once. This sequence joins TRBV7-2 and TRBJ1-2; TRBD1 might be the D (6 bases). Trimming cost V 5 bases and J 2 bases, with 18 bases left between them. This CDR3 has 16 amino acids. The germline V gene encodes CDR1 SGHTA and CDR2 FQGNSA. CDR3 protein: CASSLDRTVRNYGYTF. The CDR3 DNA sequence: TGTGCCAGCAGCCTAGACCGGACAGTCCGGAACTATGGCTACACCTTC.

This chain joins TRBV6-6 and TRBJ1-2; D might be TRBD1 (5 bases). This CDR3 has 16 residues. Germline CDR1 MNHNY, CDR2 SVGAGI (reference sequence). V gave up 0 bases and J gave up 8 bases, with 19 bases separating them. The DNA of the CDR3 is TGTGCCAGCAGTTACTCAACAGGTTTTGGGGCGCGAGGCTACACCTTC. As protein: CASSYSTGFGARGYTF.

This sequence joins TRBV5-1 and TRBJ2-6; D is undetermined. V was clipped by 0 bases and J by 0 bases, with 7 bases between them. Germline V gene lookup returns CDR1 SGHRS and CDR2 YFSETQ. The CDR3 has 16 amino acids. Here the CDR3 DNA reads TGCGCCAGCAGCTTGGGAACGCGCTCTGGGGCCAACGTCCTGACTTTC. It specifies CASSLGTRSGANVLTF.

The chain combines TRBV5-6 with TRBJ1-2; TRBD1 agrees at 7 bases. The CDR3 is 15 residues long. In germline, CDR1 is SGHDT, CDR2 YYEEEE. The V segment lost 2 bases and the J segment 7 bases; nucleotides outside the gene matches: 11. The CDR3 here is CASSLGLGTVAGYTF. Written as DNA, the CDR3 is TGTGCCAGCAGCTTAGGTCTTGGGACAGTAGCTGGCTACACCTTC. Supplemented by reference TRBV5-6 and TRBJ1-2, the full variable domain reads DAGVTQSPTHLIKTRGQQVTLRCSPKSGHDTVSWYQQALGQGPQFIFQYYEEEERQRGNFPDRFSGHQFPNYSSELNVNALLLGDSALYLCASSLGLGTVAGYTFGSGTRLTVV.

This clone was seen a single time. The rearrangement uses TRBV14 and TRBJ2-7, with a possible D match to TRBD2 (5 bases). V dropped 4 bases and J dropped 2 bases, with 15 bases sitting between them. The CDR3 runs to 15 residues. Per the germline V gene, CDR1 is SGHDN and CDR2 is FVKESK. The CDR3 is CASSLSLRAAYEQYF. The CDR3 coding sequence is TGTGCCAGCAGCCTCTCCCTTAGAGCGGCCTACGAGCAGTACTTC.

The rearrangement links TRBV10-3 to TRBJ2-7; D is undetermined. The germline CDR1 and CDR2 sequences are ENHRY and SYGVKD. The CDR3 runs 13 residues. Trimming took off 7 bases at V and 4 bases at J, with 14 bases between the two ends. The CDR3 bases are TGTGCCATCAAGACCAGCGCGGAGTACGAGCAGTACTTC. Translation gives CAIKTSAEYEQYF.

This chain links TRBV10-3 with TRBJ1-2, with 9 nucleotides matching TRBD1. The CDR3 length is 14 residues. J lost 2 bases, V lost 7 bases, and 5 bases had no gene match. Per germline, CDR1 ENHRY and CDR2 SYGVKD. The CDR3 region is CAINPGQGNYGYTF. CDR3 in DNA: TGTGCCATCAATCCGGGACAGGGAAACTATGGCTACACCTTC.